The 27 T cell receptor beta chains below were found in one sample sequenced in a study of T cell changes during pregnancy in multiple sclerosis. Data came from immunoSEQ multiplex PCR; TCRdb stores just in-frame clones and leaves some out. The sample contains roughly 84,000 clones, around 95% of which appear only once. Sequenced here: peripheral blood, sampled in the third trimester of pregnancy. The receptors derive from a female donor in good health, enrolled as a control in a pregnancy study.

The chain uses TRBV7-9 and TRBJ1-5, with D tentatively TRBD1 (6 bases). Germline CDR1 reads SEHNR; CDR2 reads FQNEAQ (reference sequence). Deletions cut 0 bases from V and 3 bases from J, with 9 bases between. The CDR3 runs 15 residues. CDR3 in DNA: TGTGCCAGCAGCTTAGCTACAGGGTCCAATCAGCCCCAGCATTTT. It translates to CASSLATGSNQPQHF.

The J gene is TRBJ2-1, the V gene TRBV4-1; 11 nucleotides align to TRBD1. The CDR3 is made up of 15 amino acids. Germline CDR1 and CDR2: MGHRA and YSYEKL. V lost 1 base to trimming and J lost 8 bases; unmatched junction nucleotides: 4. CDR3 loop: CASSQVGQGADEQFF. The CDR3 DNA reads TGCGCCAGCAGCCAAGTAGGACAGGGGGCCGATGAGCAGTTCTTC.

The chain couples TRBV15 to TRBJ2-5; D unclear. The V end was cut by 0 bases, the J end by 1 base, with 3 bases between. Germline lookup yields CDR1 LNHNV and CDR2 YYDKDF (reference sequence). This CDR3 is built from 13 residues. The CDR3 sequence is CATSRDRQETQYF. CDR3 nucleotides: TGTGCCACCAGCAGAGATCGCCAAGAGACCCAGTACTTC.

V is TRBV28 and J is TRBJ2-7, with 8 bases fitting TRBD2. This CDR3 is built from 14 residues. The germline CDR1 and CDR2 sequences are MDHEN and SYDVKM. With 3 bases clipped from V and 3 bases from J, the junction kept 4 bases outside the gene matches. This chain's CDR3 is CASSLGTRLYEQYF. CDR3 in DNA: TGTGCCAGCAGTTTGGGGACTAGACTCTACGAGCAGTACTTC.

The chain combines TRBV7-8 with TRBJ2-1, with 8 positions matching TRBD2. This CDR3 has 14 amino acids. The ends lost 5 bases at V and 2 bases at J; junction bases unmatched: 2. From germline, CDR1 is SGHVS and CDR2 FQNEAQ. Here the CDR3 DNA reads TGTGCCAGCAGCCTGACTAGCGCCTACAATGAGCAGTTCTTC. Its translation: CASSLTSAYNEQFF. The full variable domain, completed using reference TRBV7-8 and TRBJ2-1, is GAGVSQSPRYKVAKRGQDVALRCDPISGHVSLFWYQQALGQGPEFLTYFQNEAQLDKSGLPSDRFFAERPEGSVSTLKIQRTQQEDSAVYLCASSLTSAYNEQFFGPGTRLTVL.

This clone is a singleton in its sample. This chain uses TRBV5-1 with TRBJ1-2; 7 bases line up with TRBD1. This CDR3 spans 13 amino acids. Germline CDR1 reads SGHRS; CDR2 reads YFSETQ. The V gene end was trimmed by 6 bases and the J gene end by 6 bases; junction bases not matched to a gene: 8. The CDR3 reads CASTNEGADGYTF. The CDR3 DNA reads TGCGCCAGCACCAATGAGGGGGCGGATGGCTACACCTTC.

The rearrangement links TRBV18 to TRBJ2-7; tentatively, D is TRBD2 (6 bases). In germline, CDR1 is KGHSH, CDR2 LQKENI. The CDR3 spans 14 residues. Trimming cost V 0 bases and J 4 bases, with 10 bases left between them. The CDR3 nucleotides read TGTGCCAGCTCACCACCGGGCGGGATTTACGAGCAGTACTTC. Protein sequence: CASSPPGGIYEQYF.

This clone turned up a few times. V is TRBV29-1 and J is TRBJ1-5; D remains ambiguous. The ends were cut back, 4 bases at V and 0 bases at J, with 10 bases in the middle. CDR1 is SQVTM, CDR2 ANQGSEA, per germline. The CDR3 consists of 14 residues. CDR3 amino acids: CSVGTVDSNQPQHF. As DNA, the CDR3 is TGCAGCGTTGGGACTGTGGATAGCAATCAGCCCCAGCATTTT.

V gene TRBV4-2 combines with J gene TRBJ2-5; 7 bases map to TRBD2. The V segment lost 4 bases and the J segment 5 bases; nucleotides outside the gene matches: 7. CDR3 length equals 14 residues. CDR1 and CDR2 (germline): LGHNA, YNFKEQ. CDR3 protein: CASSRGEGGETQYF. In DNA, the CDR3 is TGTGCCAGCAGCCGGGGGGAGGGAGGGGAGACCCAGTACTTC.

CDR3 protein: CASSLYGGNNNEQFF. The CDR3 bases are TGCGCCAGCAGCTTGTACGGGGGTAACAACAATGAGCAGTTCTTC. This rearrangement joins TRBV5-1 to TRBJ2-1, with D perhaps matching TRBD2 (6 bases). The germline CDR1 and CDR2 sequences are SGHRS and YFSETQ. This CDR3 is built from 15 residues. Trimming pared 1 base from V and 5 bases from J, leaving 13 bases between.

V is TRBV2 and J is TRBJ2-2, with 15 bases aligning to TRBD2. This CDR3 is 15 amino acids long. Losses at the gene ends were 8 bases for V and 4 bases for J; bases not matched to a gene: 2. Germline-derived CDR1 and CDR2 are SNHLY and FYNNEI. CDR3 protein: CASRTSGRATGELFF. The CDR3 DNA sequence: TGTGCCAGCCGGACTAGCGGGAGGGCCACCGGGGAGCTGTTTTTT.

The chain is built from TRBV7-6 and TRBJ2-1; weak D call: TRBD1 (6 bases). Germline CDR1 is SGHVS and CDR2 is FNYEAQ. The germline V and J ends were trimmed by 2 bases and 8 bases, with 7 bases remaining between them. The CDR3 runs to 12 residues. CDR3 region: CASSLPGDEQFF. The CDR3 nucleotides are TGTGCCAGCAGCTTACCAGGGGATGAGCAGTTCTTC.

This clone came up a few times. The chain combines TRBV2 with TRBJ1-2, with TRBD1 matching over 7 bases. The CDR3 is 13 residues long. V lost 8 bases and J lost 4; bases outside the gene matches: 7. Germline V CDR1 and CDR2: SNHLY, FYNNEI. CDR3 sequence reads: CASDETGFYGYTF. CDR3 DNA: TGTGCCAGCGACGAGACAGGGTTCTATGGCTACACCTTC.

The rearrangement uses TRBV18 and TRBJ1-5; a weak D match, TRBD1 (5 bases). Germline loops: CDR1 KGHSH, CDR2 LQKENI. CDR3 length: 17 residues. The germline V and J ends were trimmed by 2 bases and 2 bases, with 16 bases remaining between them. CDR3 DNA sequence: TGTGCCAGCTCACCATTTCATTCGCAGGGCGGCAATCAGCCCCAGCATTTT. Amino acid sequence: CASSPFHSQGGNQPQHF.

This clone was counted between two and nine times. This sequence joins TRBV27 and TRBJ1-5, with a weak D call TRBD1 (6 bases). Germline CDR1 and CDR2: MNHEY and SMNVEV (reference sequence). The V end lost 2 bases, the J end lost 0 bases, and 8 bases lay between the germline ends. The length of the CDR3 is 15 residues. Here the CDR3 DNA reads TGTGCCAGCAGTTTAACAGGGAATAGCAATCAGCCCCAGCATTTT. Protein product: CASSLTGNSNQPQHF.

This sequence joins TRBV28 and TRBJ1-2; TRBD1 is a possible D gene (6 bases). CDR1 and CDR2 from the germline V gene are MDHEN and SYDVKM. CDR3 length: 18 residues. V lost 7 bases to trimming and J lost 0 bases, with 24 bases between them. CDR3 sequence (DNA): TGTGCCAGCACCATTCGCGGGGGCGCTTACTTGGCTAACTATGGCTACACCTTC. This codes for CASTIRGGAYLANYGYTF.

This clone has a handful of counts. The chain couples TRBV30 to TRBJ1-1; 8 bases line up with TRBD1. CDR3 length: 11 residues. V lost 5 bases to trimming and J lost 8 bases; unmatched junction nucleotides: 4. Per the germline V gene, CDR1 is GTSNPN and CDR2 is SVGIG (reference sequence). CDR3 nucleotides: TGTGCCTGGTCACAGGGGGTAGAAGCTTTCTTT. It codes for CAWSQGVEAFF.

This clone is deemed medium-sized (0.01 to 0.1%). The CDR3 here is CASSPPVAGPVEQYF. The CDR3 DNA reads TGTGCCAGCTCACCACCGGTTGCAGGGCCAGTCGAGCAGTACTTC. The V gene is TRBV18, the J gene TRBJ2-7; D perhaps matches TRBD1 (5 bases). V lost 0 bases to trimming and J lost 6 bases, with 15 bases between them. The CDR3 consists of 15 residues. CDR1 and CDR2 from the germline V gene are KGHSH and LQKENI.

The DNA for the CDR3 is TGTGCCAGCAGTTCCGGACAGGGGATTACTTCTGGGGCCAACGTCCTGACTTTC. Translated: CASSSGQGITSGANVLTF. This chain joins TRBV28 and TRBJ2-6, with 9 bases fitting TRBD1. J gave up 1 base and V 4 bases, and 8 bases lay outside the gene matches. The CDR3 has 18 residues. Per germline, CDR1 MDHEN and CDR2 SYDVKM.

V is TRBV27 and J is TRBJ1-3; no firm D call. V gave up 7 bases and J gave up 2 bases, with 12 bases separating them. The CDR3 consists of 14 residues. Per the germline V gene, CDR1 is MNHEY and CDR2 is SMNVEV (reference sequence). CDR3 DNA: TGTGCCAGCAAGAGGGCTGGAACTGGAAACACCATATATTTT. Its translation: CASKRAGTGNTIYF.

This clone was observed once. The chain uses TRBV5-4 and TRBJ2-7; 8 bases are shared with TRBD2. The CDR3 spans 16 residues. After removal of 3 bases from V and 5 bases from J, the junction contained 13 bases not matched to a gene. Germline values: CDR1 SGHNT, CDR2 YYREEE (reference sequence). The CDR3 DNA follows: TGTGCCAGCAGCTCCGGGGGGGGACTAGGCGGTCACGAGCAGTACTTC. Translation: CASSSGGGLGGHEQYF.

As for this clone: The same CDR3 also results from other DNA sequences found in this sample. This chain links TRBV27 with TRBJ1-5; D is uncertain. The CDR3 has 14 amino acids. Trimming took 11 bases from V and 2 from J, leaving 16 bases between them. CDR1 MNHEY and CDR2 SMNVEV come from the germline V gene (reference sequence). DNA for the CDR3: TGTGCCTCCAGCCTGCTCGGAGGCAATCAGCCCCAGCATTTT. It specifies CASSLLGGNQPQHF.

The genes are TRBV5-4 and TRBJ2-5, with 12 bases aligning to TRBD1. The CDR3 runs to 16 residues. V gave up 3 bases and J gave up 5 bases; unmatched junction bases: 8. Germline values: CDR1 SGHNT, CDR2 YYREEE (reference sequence). CDR3 residues: CASSSRDRGLGETQYF. CDR3 nucleotides: TGTGCCAGCAGCTCCCGGGACAGGGGGCTTGGGGAGACCCAGTACTTC.

The rearrangement links TRBV28 to TRBJ2-7; tentatively, D is TRBD1 (5 bases). The V end lost 6 bases, the J end lost 2 bases, and 14 bases lay between the germline ends. The CDR3 has 14 residues. Germline values: CDR1 MDHEN, CDR2 SYDVKM. CDR3 DNA: TGTGCCAGCAGAAGGGGATGGGGCGCCTACGAGCAGTACTTC. It codes for CASRRGWGAYEQYF.

This clone was counted at least ten times. The J gene is TRBJ1-2, the V gene TRBV6-5; D uncertain. Germline-derived CDR1 and CDR2 are MNHEY and SVGAGI. The CDR3 loop spans 12 amino acids. V was cut by 6 bases and J by 5 bases, with 10 bases left in between. The DNA of the CDR3 is TGTGCCAGCAGCATGGAGGGATATGGCTACACCTTC. Protein: CASSMEGYGYTF.

This chain links TRBV7-8 with TRBJ1-5, with 7 bases that match TRBD1. Per the germline V gene, CDR1 is SGHVS and CDR2 is FQNEAQ. Germline trimming cut 0 bases from V and 2 bases from J; bases unmatched to any gene: 7. The CDR3 consists of 17 residues. CDR3 amino acids: CASSLASRGRGNQPQHF. DNA for the CDR3: TGTGCCAGCAGCTTAGCGTCAAGGGGGCGCGGCAATCAGCCCCAGCATTTT.

This clone was seen a handful of times. The genes are TRBV28 and TRBJ2-5, with TRBD2 matching over 15 bases. V was pared by 2 bases and J by 6 bases, with 7 bases of the junction left unmatched. The CDR3 is 17 residues long. Germline V gene data show CDR1 as MDHEN and CDR2 as SYDVKM. The CDR3 sequence is CASSLDYGTSGRKTQYF. The CDR3 DNA sequence: TGTGCCAGCAGTTTAGACTACGGGACTAGCGGGAGGAAGACCCAGTACTTC.